The entry below describes one T cell receptor (delta chain). What it recognizes is unknown. This CDR3 has 14 amino acids. Germline CDR1 TSWWSYY, CDR2 QGS. With 8 bases removed from V and 0 bases from J, the gap between germline ends came to 13 bases. This specimen comes from a study of Vδ1+ human thymocytes. Sequences come from RNA converted to cDNA by reverse transcription. Pooled V-gene forward primers with one constant-region reverse primer generated the CDR3 amplicons by multiplex PCR. TCRdb applied CATT to the multiplex PCR reads for clone calling. This sample has some 54,000 delta-chain clones; 15% occur once, and the top ten carry 0.5%. Study results and limitations: Despite high sort purity, roughly a fifth of thymic T cell receptor delta sequences were Vdelta2. Thymic TRG and TRD repertoires appeared highly polyclonal, with Gaussian CDR3 length distributions. TRD repertoires were essentially private, unlike widely shared TRG clonotypes.

Alphabeta T cells were depleted, then CD3+ Vdelta1+ Vdelta2- thymocytes were FACS-sorted. Vdelta1+ thymocyte sorts reached between roughly 96% and 99.6% purity. This chain uses TRDV1 with TRDJ1, with D uncertain. This receptor was obtained from a boy younger than two who had congenital heart surgery. The sample taken for sequencing was Vdelta1+ gamma-delta thymocytes from the thymus. The subset denotes: FACS-sorted CD3+ TCRalphabeta- TCRVdelta1+ TCRVdelta2- thymocytes. The CDR3 loop reads CALTIAPYTDKLIF. CDR3 DNA sequence: TGTGCTCTTACCATTGCGCCATACACCGATAAACTCATCTTT.